The next 21 T cell receptor beta chains were all read from a single sample in a study of T cells in Graves' hyperthyroidism and ophthalmopathy. TCR beta CDR3 sequences were amplified from RNA transcripts. In the first-round RT-PCR of the TCR CDR3, the HTBI primer set was used. A single record per CDR3 protein comes from TCRdb applying MiXCR to the multiplex PCR reads. The sample consists of 250,000 to 400,000 distinct CDR3 sequences, roughly an eighth of them appearing once. What was sequenced was blood. The receptors shown here come from a woman aged 40 to 50 with Graves' ophthalmopathy.

The chain has TRBV24-1 and TRBJ2-2; D not certain. Deletions cut 3 bases from V and 2 bases from J, with 0 bases between. Germline loops: CDR1 KGHDR, CDR2 SFDVKD. This CDR3 contains 12 residues. CDR3 sequence (DNA): TGTGCCACCAGTGATAACACCGGGGAGCTGTTTTTT. Residues: CATSDNTGELFF.

Turning to this clonotype: Given the absence of the conserved phenylalanine or tryptophan at the CDR3 end, a read error is likely. V and J are TRBV27 and TRBJ2-2; D tentatively fits TRBD1 or TRBD2 (6 bases each). The CDR3 contains 14 residues. Trimming left V 3 bases short and J 2 bases short, with 7 bases between. Per the germline V gene, CDR1 is MNHEY and CDR2 is SMNVEV (reference sequence). CDR3 sequence reads: CASSFGGNTGELFL. The CDR3 region has the DNA TGTGCCAGCAGTTTCGGGGGCAACACCGGGGAGCTGTTTCTT.

This clonotype came up many times. The rearrangement uses TRBV29-1 and TRBJ2-3, with TRBD1 matching 8 bases. The CDR3 consists of 14 residues. Germline V gene data show CDR1 as SQVTM and CDR2 as ANQGSEA. Losses at the gene ends were 6 bases for V and 2 bases for J; bases not matched to a gene: 7. Here the CDR3 DNA reads TGCAGCGTAATCGGGACAGGCACCACAGATACGCAGTATTTT. Translated: CSVIGTGTTDTQYF.

This clonotype was counted many times. V and J are TRBV2 and TRBJ2-7, with a possible D match to TRBD2 (5 bases). Germline V gives CDR1 SNHLY, CDR2 FYNNEI. CDR3 length: 12 residues. V lost 10 bases and J lost 5, with 15 bases in between. CDR3 coding DNA: TGTGCCAACGGGGTGGTATCGGACGAGCAGTACTTC. Translating gives CANGVVSDEQYF. The full variable domain, its missing parts supplied by reference TRBV2 and TRBJ2-7, is EPEVTQTPSHQVTQMGQEVILRCVPISNHLYFYWYRQILGQKVEFLVSFYNNEISEKSEIFDDQFSVERPDGSNFTLKIRSTKLEDSAMYFCANGVVSDEQYFGPGTRLTVT.

The chain has TRBV28 and TRBJ2-1, with D unclear. Trimming left V 7 bases short and J 0 bases short, with 10 bases between. The CDR3 has 14 residues. Germline V lookup: CDR1 MDHEN, CDR2 SYDVKM. The CDR3 coding sequence is TGTGCCAGCAAGGTCGGGTACTCCTACAATGAGCAGTTCTTC. This encodes CASKVGYSYNEQFF.

This clonotype has ten or more counts. V and J are TRBV7-2 and TRBJ2-7; 11 nucleotides align to TRBD2. Germline V CDR1 and CDR2: SGHTA, FQGNSA. Trimming took 5 bases from V and 2 from J; bases not matched to a gene: 11. The CDR3 is 17 residues long. In DNA form, the CDR3 reads TGTGCCAGCAGCGAAAGGACTAGCGGGCGTCTTACCTACGAGCAGTACTTC. Translation: CASSERTSGRLTYEQYF.

This clonotype was recorded at least ten times. The CDR3 nucleotides are TGCAGTGCCTATCGGAGGGGAAATGGCTACACCTTC. Its translation: CSAYRRGNGYTF. This chain connects TRBV20-1 to TRBJ1-2, with D possibly TRBD1 on 5 matching bases. This CDR3 has 12 residues. The germline V gene has CDR1 DFQATT and CDR2 SNEGSKA (reference sequence). Trimming stripped 6 bases from V and 6 bases from J, with 14 bases between.

This clonotype was seen at least ten times. This sequence joins TRBV11-2 and TRBJ1-1; no clear D. Trimming left V 3 bases short and J 4 bases short, with 15 bases between. CDR1 and CDR2 (germline): SGHAT, FQNNGV. This CDR3 comprises 15 residues. In DNA form, the CDR3 reads TGTGCCAGCAGCTTTCTAAGGACCCTCGGCACTGAAGCTTTCTTT. This translates into CASSFLRTLGTEAFF.

This clonotype was picked up many times. This chain connects TRBV3-1 to TRBJ1-2; TRBD1 is a possible D gene (5 bases). This CDR3 region has 16 residues. Looked up from germline, CDR1 is LGHDT and CDR2 is YNNKEL (reference sequence). V lost 1 base and J lost 3, with 15 bases in between. Written as DNA, the CDR3 is TGTGCCAGCAGCCAAGGGGCAGGGTTGGGATACTATGGCTACACCTTC. The encoded protein is CASSQGAGLGYYGYTF. Looking up the rest from reference TRBV3-1 and TRBJ1-2 gives the full variable domain: DTAVSQTPKYLVTQMGNDKSIKCEQNLGHDTMYWYKQDSKKFLKIMFSYNNKELIINETVPNRFSPKSPDKAHLNLHINSLELGDSAVYFCASSQGAGLGYYGYTFGSGTRLTVV.

This clonotype was picked up many times. This chain uses TRBV2 with TRBJ1-4, with D possibly being TRBD1 (5 bases). Trimming left V 4 bases short and J 4 bases short, with 10 bases between. The CDR3 is 14 amino acids. CDR1 is SNHLY and CDR2 is FYNNEI in the germline V gene. The CDR3 spells CASSGLTDNEKLFF. CDR3 DNA sequence: TGTGCCAGCAGTGGCCTGACAGATAATGAAAAACTGTTTTTT.

This clonotype was seen only a few times. This chain uses TRBV27 with TRBJ2-2, with 8 bases that match TRBD2. In germline, CDR1 is MNHEY, CDR2 SMNVEV (reference sequence). CDR3 size: 13 residues. V dropped 3 bases and J dropped 8; count of bases not matched to a gene: 2. The CDR3 loop is CASSFGGGGELFF. For the CDR3, the DNA is TGTGCCAGCAGTTTCGGCGGGGGGGGGGAGCTGTTTTTT.

This clonotype showed up many times. This chain connects TRBV6-5 to TRBJ1-1; D is unclear. V was trimmed by 0 bases and J by 5 bases, leaving 7 bases between them. In germline, CDR1 is MNHEY, CDR2 SVGAGI. This CDR3 region has 13 residues. The CDR3 nucleotides are TGTGCCAGCAGTTACTCGACGGGTACTGAAGCTTTCTTT. It specifies CASSYSTGTEAFF.

The sample holds many counts of this clonotype. The V call is TRBV11-2, the J call TRBJ2-1, with 9 positions matching TRBD1. The CDR3 is 16 amino acids. Looked up from germline, CDR1 is SGHAT and CDR2 is FQNNGV. After removal of 6 bases from V and 6 bases from J, the junction contained 12 bases not matched to a gene. The CDR3 DNA follows: TGTGCCAGCAGTTCTATCCTGGACAGGGGATTCAATGAGCAGTTCTTC. It translates to CASSSILDRGFNEQFF. The entire variable domain, with the rest obtained from reference TRBV11-2 and TRBJ2-1, is as follows: EAGVAQSPRYKIIEKRQSVAFWCNPISGHATLYWYQQILGQGPKLLIQFQNNGVVDDSQLPKDRFSAERLKGVDSTLKIQPAKLEDSAVYLCASSSILDRGFNEQFFGPGTRLTVL.

This clonotype was found many times. The chain employs TRBV10-2 and TRBJ1-5; D gene ambiguous. The ends were cut back, 7 bases at V and 0 bases at J, with 10 bases in the middle. Germline V gene data show CDR1 as WSHSY and CDR2 as SAAADI. This CDR3 contains 14 residues. The chain's CDR3 is CASKSSDSNQPQHF. DNA for the CDR3: TGCGCCAGCAAATCGTCGGATAGCAATCAGCCCCAGCATTTT.

This clonotype appeared many times. V and J are TRBV7-9 and TRBJ2-7; 10 nucleotides agree with TRBD1. The germline CDR1 and CDR2 sequences are SEHNR and FQNEAQ (reference sequence). After removal of 4 bases from V and 3 bases from J, the junction contained 3 bases not matched to a gene. The CDR3 is made up of 14 amino acids. The CDR3 here is CASSWGQGIYEQYF. The DNA of the CDR3 is TGTGCCAGCAGCTGGGGACAGGGGATCTACGAGCAGTACTTC.

This clonotype was observed at least ten times. CDR3 sequence reads: CASSRHANEKLFF. CDR3 bases: TGTGCCAGCAGCAGACACGCTAATGAAAAACTGTTTTTT. This chain uses TRBV12-3 or TRBV12-4 with TRBJ1-4; D gene unclear. Trimming took 6 bases from V and 3 from J, leaving 8 bases between them. This CDR3 comprises 13 residues.

The J gene is TRBJ2-5, the V gene TRBV11-2; D perhaps matches TRBD1 (6 bases). Germline V CDR1 and CDR2: SGHAT, FQNNGV. Trimming pared 4 bases from V and 7 bases from J, leaving 19 bases between. There are 15 residues in the CDR3. CDR3 bases: TGTGCCAGCAGCTCCCCTAGGGCAGGGGAACGGACCCAGTACTTC. Translating gives CASSSPRAGERTQYF.

This clonotype was seen ten or more times. This rearrangement joins TRBV20-1 to TRBJ1-4, with D possibly TRBD1 on 5 matching bases. Germline CDR1 reads DFQATT; CDR2 reads SNEGSKA (reference sequence). There are 16 residues in the CDR3. V lost 1 base, J lost 0 bases, and 12 bases lay in between. The CDR3 DNA reads TGCAGTGCTAGAGGGGGACTCTTTGCAACTAATGAAAAACTGTTTTTT. Its translation: CSARGGLFATNEKLFF.

This clonotype was seen at least ten times. The rearrangement links TRBV19 to TRBJ1-1; D not certain. Germline loops: CDR1 LNHDA, CDR2 SQIVND (reference sequence). This CDR3 has 13 amino acids. Trimming shortened V by 3 bases and J by 2 bases, and 7 bases separated the two germline ends. The CDR3 sequence: CASSMGLNTEAFF. In DNA form, the CDR3 reads TGTGCCAGTAGTATGGGTCTTAACACTGAAGCTTTCTTT.

This clonotype appeared a few times. V is TRBV30 and J is TRBJ1-5, with a possible D match to TRBD1 (5 bases). Trimming removed 1 base from V and 5 bases from J, with 12 bases in between. The CDR3 runs 14 residues. The germline V gene encodes CDR1 GTSNPN and CDR2 SVGIG (reference sequence). The CDR3 DNA is TGTGCCTGGAGTGGCTGGGCGGGGGATCAGCCCCAGCATTTT. Translating it yields CAWSGWAGDQPQHF.

This clonotype has a handful of counts. The V and J genes are TRBV3-1 and TRBJ2-2; D is unclear. V was trimmed by 6 bases and J by 1 base, leaving 9 bases between them. The CDR3 has 14 residues. The germline V gene has CDR1 LGHDT and CDR2 YNNKEL (reference sequence). The CDR3 here is CASRRTENTGELFF. The CDR3 DNA follows: TGTGCCAGCAGAAGGACCGAGAACACCGGGGAGCTGTTTTTT.